These 30 T cell receptor beta chains originate from one sample sequenced in a study of blood T cell repertoires in COVID-19 (dated by TCRdb to 2019 to 2021). Receptors were amplified or captured by the immunoSEQ multiplex PCR assay. This is the immuneACCESS table as TCRdb keeps it, with only in-frame sequences that have V and J called. A part of the clones is gone; compared with another copy, unresolved V genes explain less than half, and the rest is unexplained. The sample includes 310,000 or so clones, with 85% to 90% observed a single time. The ten top clones hold 1.7% of the sample. The specimen was PBMCs or T cells enriched from blood (not recorded which). Receptors were obtained from a woman between 18 and 29 years old with acute COVID-19.

This sequence joins TRBV3-1 (or the pseudogene TRBV3-2) and TRBJ2-2, with TRBD2 matching over 14 bases. V was clipped by 4 bases and J by 5 bases; unmatched bases: 12. The CDR3 sequence is 19 residues long. Germline V gene data show CDR1 as LGHDT and CDR2 as YNNKEL (reference sequence). CDR3 DNA: TGTGCCAGCAGCCTAACCGCGGGGACTAGCGGGAGCGGGACCGGGGAGCTGTTTTTT. Translating it yields CASSLTAGTSGSGTGELFF.

This sequence joins TRBV6-4 and TRBJ1-2; 8 nucleotides agree with TRBD1. V lost 4 bases, J lost 8 bases, and 12 bases stayed unmatched. Germline lookup yields CDR1 MRHNA and CDR2 SNTAGT. This CDR3 has 15 amino acids. In nucleotides, the CDR3 is TGTGCCAGCAGTGTACCCAACGACAGGGGTTGGGGCTACACCTTC. Amino acid sequence: CASSVPNDRGWGYTF.

In its sample, this clone was seen once. J is TRBJ1-4 and V is TRBV5-6, with 9 bases fitting TRBD1. J was trimmed by 5 bases and V by 4 bases; bases with no gene match: 6. Germline-derived CDR1 and CDR2 are SGHDT and YYEEEE. This CDR3 has 15 amino acids. In DNA, the CDR3 is TGTGCCAGCAGCCTGGGGGACAGGGAGAATGAAAAACTGTTTTTT. Its protein is CASSLGDRENEKLFF.

This clone occurred once. This rearrangement joins TRBV20-1 to TRBJ1-1; no definite D call. The CDR3 spans 10 residues. CDR1 is DFQATT, CDR2 SNEGSKA, per germline (reference sequence). Trimming removed 3 bases from V and 10 bases from J, with 9 bases in between. The CDR3 DNA reads as TGCAGTGCTAGCCGGAGGAGAGCTTTCTTT. It yields the protein CSASRRRAFF.

The V call is TRBV3-1 (or the pseudogene TRBV3-2), the J call TRBJ2-7; 10 bases align to TRBD2. This CDR3 spans 17 amino acids. V lost 4 bases and J lost 2; bases outside the gene matches: 11. The V gene's germline CDR1 is LGHDT and CDR2 YNNKEL (reference sequence). CDR3 loop: CASSLPTPTSGPYEQYF. The DNA of the CDR3 is TGTGCCAGCAGCCTCCCTACCCCGACTAGCGGGCCCTACGAGCAGTACTTC.

This rearrangement joins TRBV27 to TRBJ1-2, with 9 bases matching TRBD1. With 6 bases clipped from V and 8 bases from J, the junction kept 10 bases outside the gene matches. This CDR3 comprises 14 residues. The germline V gene has CDR1 MNHEY and CDR2 SMNVEV (reference sequence). The DNA for the CDR3 is TGTGCCAGCAGCCCAAGGGGACAGGGTGGCGGCTACACCTTC. As protein: CASSPRGQGGGYTF.

The J gene is TRBJ1-4, the V gene TRBV19; TRBD1 matches 7 bases. Germline CDR1 LNHDA, CDR2 SQIVND (reference sequence). With 8 bases clipped from V and 14 bases from J, the junction kept 23 bases outside the gene matches. CDR3 size: 16 residues. CDR3 amino acids: CASADRERGLVGGLFF. CDR3 in DNA: TGTGCCAGTGCGGACAGAGAGAGGGGGCTAGTTGGAGGGCTGTTTTTT.

J is TRBJ2-1 and V is TRBV2, with 8 bases aligning to TRBD2. V dropped 4 bases and J dropped 4; count of bases not matched to a gene: 6. CDR1 SNHLY and CDR2 FYNNEI come from the germline V gene. The length of the CDR3 is 15 residues. The CDR3 DNA is TGTGCCAGCAGTGCCCATAGCGGGGTTTACAATGAGCAGTTCTTC. It translates to CASSAHSGVYNEQFF.

The J gene is TRBJ2-2, the V gene TRBV3-1 (or the pseudogene TRBV3-2), with TRBD2 matching over 9 bases. This CDR3 comprises 15 residues. Germline CDR1 and CDR2: LGHDT and YNNKEL (reference sequence). V trimming: 5 bases; J trimming: 2 bases; junction bases outside the gene matches: 3. For the CDR3, the DNA is TGTGCCAGCAGCATACTAGCGGGTAACACCGGGGAGCTGTTTTTT. Translation: CASSILAGNTGELFF.

The V and J genes are TRBV7-9 and TRBJ2-3, with 7 positions matching TRBD2. Trimming at V came to 8 bases and at J to 6 bases, leaving 11 bases not matched to a gene. This CDR3 is built from 14 residues. CDR1 is SEHNR and CDR2 is FQNEAQ in the germline V gene (reference sequence). CDR3 DNA sequence: TGTGCCAGCTCAGGAGGGAGGGTCAGCGATACGCAGTATTTT. Protein product: CASSGGRVSDTQYF.

The chain couples TRBV20-1 to TRBJ2-7, with 8 positions matching TRBD1. With 3 bases clipped from V and 3 bases from J, the junction kept 7 bases outside the gene matches. Germline V lookup: CDR1 DFQATT, CDR2 SNEGSKA (reference sequence). The CDR3 contains 14 residues. The chain's CDR3 is CSASSHGQGYEQYF. CDR3 coding DNA: TGCAGTGCTAGTTCGCATGGACAGGGCTACGAGCAGTACTTC.

The chain employs TRBV7-6 and TRBJ2-7; 7 bases agree with TRBD1. V dropped 2 bases and J dropped 3; count of bases not matched to a gene: 4. Per the germline V gene, CDR1 is SGHVS and CDR2 is FNYEAQ. The CDR3 runs 14 residues. CDR3 sequence: CASSLSRDSYEQYF. CDR3 in DNA: TGTGCCAGCAGCTTAAGCCGGGACAGCTACGAGCAGTACTTC.

This sequence joins TRBV7-6 and TRBJ2-3, with TRBD1 identical over 9 bases. The J segment lost 3 bases and the V segment lost 0 bases, leaving 4 bases of the junction unmatched. CDR1 and CDR2 (germline): SGHVS, FNYEAQ. The CDR3 has 16 residues. The CDR3 coding sequence is TGTGCCAGCAGCTTAGCTAAGACAGGGGGGACAGATACGCAGTATTTT. As protein: CASSLAKTGGTDTQYF.

DNA of the CDR3: TGTGCCAGCCCGCAGGGCAGGGTGGATACGCAGTATTTT. Residues: CASPQGRVDTQYF. The chain uses TRBV14 and TRBJ2-3, with D perhaps matching TRBD1 (5 bases). V shed 8 bases and J shed 6 bases, with 15 bases lying between them. The germline CDR1 and CDR2 sequences are SGHDN and FVKESK. The CDR3 sequence is 13 residues long.

This clone was seen only once. The chain joins TRBV7-9 to TRBJ2-2; D possibly corresponds to TRBD2 (5 bases). Germline V CDR1 and CDR2: SEHNR, FQNEAQ (reference sequence). CDR3 length: 16 amino acids. Deletions cut 3 bases from V and 0 bases from J, with 11 bases between. CDR3 nucleotides: TGTGCCAGCAGCTTCGAGCAGGAGGCGAACACCGGGGAGCTGTTTTTT. It yields the protein CASSFEQEANTGELFF.

The rearrangement uses TRBV27 and TRBJ2-1; D ambiguous. CDR1 and CDR2 (germline): MNHEY, SMNVEV (reference sequence). The germline V and J ends were trimmed by 2 bases and 5 bases, with 7 bases remaining between them. The CDR3 totals 13 residues. The CDR3 DNA reads TGTGCCAGCAGTTTACTCGCAGACAATGAGCAGTTCTTC. Encoded protein: CASSLLADNEQFF.

V is TRBV19 and J is TRBJ2-2, with D possibly being TRBD1 (6 bases). CDR1 is LNHDA, CDR2 SQIVND, per germline (reference sequence). The CDR3 runs 15 residues. The ends were cut back, 3 bases at V and 6 bases at J, with 14 bases in the middle. CDR3 bases: TGTGCCAGTAGTATCATAGGGCCAGGGGCCGGGGAGCTGTTTTTT. Translated: CASSIIGPGAGELFF.

The chain has TRBV11-2 and TRBJ1-1, with a tentative D call TRBD1 (5 bases). Germline-derived CDR1 and CDR2 are SGHAT and FQNNGV. V was shortened by 4 bases and J by 3 bases, with 12 bases between the two germline ends. The CDR3 covers 14 residues. Written as DNA, the CDR3 is TGTGCCAGCAGCTCAGGGATAAGGGACACTGAAGCTTTCTTT. Its translation: CASSSGIRDTEAFF.

This rearrangement joins TRBV3-1 (or the pseudogene TRBV3-2) to TRBJ1-1, with TRBD1 matching over 10 bases. The germline CDR1 and CDR2 sequences are LGHDT and YNNKEL (reference sequence). The J segment lost 2 bases and the V segment lost 5 bases, leaving 5 bases of the junction unmatched. The CDR3 spans 15 residues. The CDR3 spells CASSKRTGGNTEAFF. The DNA of the CDR3 is TGTGCCAGCAGCAAGAGGACAGGGGGTAACACTGAAGCTTTCTTT.

This clone was seen more than once but under ten times. The chain couples TRBV27 to TRBJ1-1, with D possibly being TRBD1 (6 bases). The CDR3 contains 13 residues. V was pared by 5 bases and J by 4 bases, with 11 bases between. The V gene's germline CDR1 is MNHEY and CDR2 SMNVEV (reference sequence). The CDR3 here is CASSIRGGTEAFF. In nucleotides, the CDR3 is TGTGCCAGCAGTATACGAGGGGGCACTGAAGCTTTCTTT.

V is TRBV7-8 and J is TRBJ1-1, with 11 bases identical to TRBD1. The germline V gene encodes CDR1 SGHVS and CDR2 FQNEAQ. The CDR3 is made up of 15 amino acids. Trimming at V came to 5 bases and at J to 5 bases, leaving 7 bases not matched to a gene. Written as DNA, the CDR3 is TGTGCCAGCAGCCGGACAGGGGGCTTTGGGACTGAAGCTTTCTTT. Amino acid sequence: CASSRTGGFGTEAFF.

V usage is TRBV28 and J usage is TRBJ2-3; D perhaps matches TRBD1 (6 bases). Germline V gene data show CDR1 as MDHEN and CDR2 as SYDVKM. The CDR3 loop spans 14 amino acids. The V end was cut by 7 bases, the J end by 2 bases, with 13 bases between. The CDR3 reads CASTVGGPTDTQYF. The CDR3 DNA reads as TGTGCCAGCACCGTAGGGGGTCCCACAGATACGCAGTATTTT.

This rearrangement joins TRBV6-5 to TRBJ1-1, with 7 nucleotides matching TRBD1. This CDR3 region has 14 residues. Germline V gene data show CDR1 as MNHEY and CDR2 as SVGAGI. J was trimmed by 0 bases and V by 6 bases; bases with no gene match: 4. CDR3 sequence (DNA): TGTGCCAGCAGACCCGGGACAGTGAACACTGAAGCTTTCTTT. It yields the protein CASRPGTVNTEAFF.

This sequence joins TRBV28 and TRBJ2-1, with 12 bases lining up with TRBD2. Germline CDR1 is MDHEN and CDR2 is SYDVKM. The CDR3 extends over 16 amino acids. Trimming cost V 8 bases and J 9 bases; bases outside gene matches: 14. The CDR3 loop reads CASESLRLAGDSEQFF. DNA of the CDR3: TGTGCCAGCGAATCTCTGAGACTAGCGGGAGACAGTGAGCAGTTCTTC.

This chain uses TRBV3-1 (or the pseudogene TRBV3-2) with TRBJ2-3; TRBD2 aligns across 13 bases. Germline V gene lookup returns CDR1 LGHDT and CDR2 YNNKEL (reference sequence). V shed 3 bases and J 7 bases; nucleotides not matched to a gene: 7. The CDR3 totals 16 residues. The CDR3 sequence: CASSQRGLAGVNTQYF. The DNA for the CDR3 is TGTGCCAGCAGCCAGAGAGGACTAGCGGGAGTAAATACGCAGTATTTT.

This sequence joins TRBV27 and TRBJ1-5; the D gene is possibly TRBD1 (5 bases). CDR3 length equals 16 residues. The V end was cut by 8 bases, the J end by 3 bases, with 20 bases between. Germline V CDR1 and CDR2: MNHEY, SMNVEV (reference sequence). CDR3 in amino acids: CASGNRAGVPNQPQHF. The CDR3 DNA follows: TGTGCCAGCGGTAATAGAGCGGGGGTTCCCAATCAGCCCCAGCATTTT.

The J gene is TRBJ2-7, the V gene TRBV6-5; 11 bases line up with TRBD1. V lost 7 bases and J lost 4; bases outside the gene matches: 6. This CDR3 comprises 14 residues. Germline V gene sequence: CDR1 MNHEY, CDR2 SVGAGI. CDR3: CASTLDRGRYEQYF. As DNA, the CDR3 is TGTGCCAGCACCCTGGACAGGGGGCGTTACGAGCAGTACTTC.

This chain connects TRBV9 to TRBJ2-7; D perhaps matches TRBD2 (5 bases). The CDR3 is 14 amino acids. Trimming pared 0 bases from V and 3 bases from J, leaving 10 bases between. Per germline, CDR1 SGDLS and CDR2 YYNGEE. The CDR3 sequence: CASSVGSEYYEQYF. The CDR3 nucleotides read TGTGCCAGCAGCGTAGGTAGCGAATACTACGAGCAGTACTTC. Looking up the rest from reference TRBV9 and TRBJ2-7 gives the full variable domain: DSGVTQTPKHLITATGQRVTLRCSPRSGDLSVYWYQQSLDQGLQFLIQYYNGEERAKGNILERFSAQQFPDLHSELNLSSLELGDSALYFCASSVGSEYYEQYFGPGTRLTVT.

This clone has a count of ten or more. The rearrangement links TRBV18 to TRBJ2-7; 10 nucleotides align to TRBD2. Looked up from germline, CDR1 is KGHSH and CDR2 is LQKENI. J gave up 6 bases and V 3 bases, and 5 bases lay outside the gene matches. The CDR3 has 14 amino acids. CDR3 loop: CASSPASGRVEQYF. CDR3 DNA: TGTGCCAGCTCACCGGCTAGCGGGAGAGTCGAGCAGTACTTC. The complete variable domain, with remaining parts taken from reference TRBV18 and TRBJ2-7, reads NAGVMQNPRHLVRRRGQEARLRCSPMKGHSHVYWYRQLPEEGLKFMVYLQKENIIDESGMPKERFSAEFPKEGPSILRIQQVVRGDSAAYFCASSPASGRVEQYFGPGTRLTVT.

In its sample, this clone was seen once. The CDR3 region is CASSRGPWDGYTF. DNA for the CDR3: TGTGCCAGCAGCAGGGGCCCGTGGGATGGCTACACCTTC. The chain combines TRBV28 with TRBJ1-2, with a possible D match to TRBD1 (6 bases). V lost 6 bases, J lost 6 bases, and 14 bases lay in between. This CDR3 contains 13 residues. The germline CDR1 and CDR2 sequences are MDHEN and SYDVKM.